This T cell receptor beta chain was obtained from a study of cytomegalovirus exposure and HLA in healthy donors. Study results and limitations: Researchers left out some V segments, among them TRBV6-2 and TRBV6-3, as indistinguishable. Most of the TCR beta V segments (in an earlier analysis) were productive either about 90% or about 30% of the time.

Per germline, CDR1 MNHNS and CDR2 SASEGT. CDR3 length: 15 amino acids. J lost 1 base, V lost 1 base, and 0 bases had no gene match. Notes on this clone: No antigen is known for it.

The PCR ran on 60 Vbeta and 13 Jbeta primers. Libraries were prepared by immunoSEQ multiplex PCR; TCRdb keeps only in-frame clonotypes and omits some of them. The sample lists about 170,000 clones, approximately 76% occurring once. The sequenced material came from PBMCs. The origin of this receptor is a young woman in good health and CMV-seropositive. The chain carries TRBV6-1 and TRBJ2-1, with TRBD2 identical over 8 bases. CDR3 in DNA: TGTGCCAGCAGTGAAGTAGCGGGGTCCTACAATGAGCAGTTCTTC. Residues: CASSEVAGSYNEQFF.